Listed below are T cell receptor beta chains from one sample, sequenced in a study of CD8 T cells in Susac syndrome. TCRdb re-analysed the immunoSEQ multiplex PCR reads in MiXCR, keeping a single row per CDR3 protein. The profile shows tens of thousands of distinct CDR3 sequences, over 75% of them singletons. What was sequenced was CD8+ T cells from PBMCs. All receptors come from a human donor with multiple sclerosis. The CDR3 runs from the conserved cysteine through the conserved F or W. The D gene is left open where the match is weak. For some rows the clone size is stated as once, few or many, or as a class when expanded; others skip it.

CDR3nt: TGTGCCAGCAGCACACTCGGGGTGAACACTGAAGCTTTCTTT
CDR3aa: CASSTLGVNTEAFF
abundance: NA
j_gene: TRBJ1-1
d_gene: NA
v_gene: TRBV5-6

CDR3nt: TGTGCCAGTAGTATGGGGCAGGGGGGTGTTGGAGCTTTCTTT
CDR3aa: CASSMGQGGVGAFF
abundance: NA
j_gene: TRBJ1-1
d_gene: TRBD1
v_gene: TRBV19

CDR3nt: TGTGCCAGCACCCCTCCCCTTATGTTTGGGGGGAGAGGCACCGGGGAGCTGTTTTTT
CDR3aa: CASTPPLMFGGRGTGELFF
abundance: NA
j_gene: TRBJ2-2
d_gene: NA
v_gene: TRBV12-3/TRBV12-4

CDR3nt: TGCAGCGTTGAAGGAAGCAACACAGATACGCAGTATTTT
CDR3aa: CSVEGSNTDTQYF
abundance: NA
j_gene: TRBJ2-3
d_gene: NA
v_gene: TRBV29-1

CDR3nt: TGTGCCAGCAGCTTAGGGACCCGCGTCGATGAGCAGTTCTTC
CDR3aa: CASSLGTRVDEQFF
abundance: NA
j_gene: TRBJ2-1
d_gene: NA
v_gene: TRBV13

CDR3nt: TGTGCCACCAGTGAGCCTACAGGGCAGGGTGAGCAGTTCTTC
CDR3aa: CATSEPTGQGEQFF
abundance: NA
j_gene: TRBJ2-1
d_gene: NA
v_gene: TRBV24-1

CDR3nt: TGTGCCACCAGCAGGGGGTCCACTGAAGCTTTCTTT
CDR3aa: CATSRGSTEAFF
abundance: NA
j_gene: TRBJ1-1
d_gene: NA
v_gene: TRBV15

CDR3nt: TGTGCCAGCAGCTCGTACAGGGTACGGGCTGAAGCTTTCTTT
CDR3aa: CASSSYRVRAEAFF
abundance: NA
j_gene: TRBJ1-1
d_gene: NA
v_gene: TRBV5-4

CDR3nt: TGTGCCACCAGTGACCTGGGACTAGCGGGTGAAGTCTTC
CDR3aa: CATSDLGLAGEVF
abundance: NA
j_gene: TRBJ2-7
d_gene: TRBD2
v_gene: TRBV24-1

CDR3nt: TGTGCCAGCAATCCAGACCGTAATGAGCAGTTCTTC
CDR3aa: CASNPDRNEQFF
abundance: NA
j_gene: TRBJ2-1
d_gene: NA
v_gene: TRBV12-3/TRBV12-4

CDR3nt: TGTGCCAGCAGCTTAGCTGGACCTAACACTGAAGCTTTCTTT
CDR3aa: CASSLAGPNTEAFF
abundance: once
j_gene: TRBJ1-1
d_gene: NA
v_gene: TRBV7-6

CDR3nt: TGTGCCAGCAGCTCGCCCCCCAGAGACATTCAGTACTTC
CDR3aa: CASSSPPRDIQYF
abundance: NA
j_gene: TRBJ2-4
d_gene: NA
v_gene: TRBV5-4

CDR3nt: TGTGCCACCAGTGATTTGTCTAGCGGGAGCTCCTACAATGAGCAGTTCTTC
CDR3aa: CATSDLSSGSSYNEQFF
abundance: NA
j_gene: TRBJ2-1
d_gene: TRBD2
v_gene: TRBV24-1

CDR3nt: TGCAGCGTTGAGGGACCAGCGGGAGTTCAGGTGGGCTCCTACAATGAGCAGTTCTTC
CDR3aa: CSVEGPAGVQVGSYNEQFF
abundance: NA
j_gene: TRBJ2-1
d_gene: TRBD2
v_gene: TRBV29-1

CDR3nt: TGTGCCAGCAGCTTGACTAGCGGGGTATACAATGAGCAGTTCTTC
CDR3aa: CASSLTSGVYNEQFF
abundance: NA
j_gene: TRBJ2-1
d_gene: TRBD2
v_gene: TRBV7-2

CDR3nt: TGCGCCAGCAGCTTGACAGGAGAGTGGGATCCTAACTATGGCTACACCTTC
CDR3aa: CASSLTGEWDPNYGYTF
abundance: NA
j_gene: TRBJ1-2
d_gene: NA
v_gene: TRBV5-1

CDR3nt: TGTGCCTGGAGTGCCCGGGACAGGGGAACAGATACGCAGTATTTT
CDR3aa: CAWSARDRGTDTQYF
abundance: NA
j_gene: TRBJ2-3
d_gene: TRBD1
v_gene: TRBV30

CDR3nt: TGTGCCAGCAGCTTAGGCCAGGCCCGGAGTGAAAAACTGTTTTTT
CDR3aa: CASSLGQARSEKLFF
abundance: NA
j_gene: TRBJ1-4
d_gene: NA
v_gene: TRBV13

CDR3nt: TGTGCCAGCAGTTACTCGCCCCACCAAGGGGACACTGAAGCTTTCTTT
CDR3aa: CASSYSPHQGDTEAFF
abundance: NA
j_gene: TRBJ1-1
d_gene: NA
v_gene: TRBV6-5

CDR3nt: TGTGCCAGCAGCTGGGGGGGGCTCAACACCGGGGAGCTGTTTTTT
CDR3aa: CASSWGGLNTGELFF
abundance: NA
j_gene: TRBJ2-2
d_gene: NA
v_gene: TRBV5-6